These 26 T cell receptor beta chains were all obtained from the same sample, sequenced in a study of blood T cells in healthy people across ages. The use of a sample-barcoded 5' primer and a J-beta primer mix characterized a second PCR of roughly 6 to 11 cycles. TCRdb re-called the 5' RACE reads with MiXCR, one entry per CDR3 protein. The sample shows about 1.8 million distinct CDR3 sequences, roughly 49% of them seen only once. The sequencing sample was made of blood. The source is a woman in her thirties or forties in good health.

In nucleotides, the CDR3 is TGTGCCAGCAGCTTGATGGGACAGGGGGACACTGAAGCTTTCTTT. Protein sequence: CASSLMGQGDTEAFF. The rearrangement uses TRBV5-6 and TRBJ1-1; 11 nucleotides align to TRBD1. CDR3 length: 15 amino acids. The germline CDR1 and CDR2 sequences are SGHDT and YYEEEE. J gave up 3 bases and V 1 base, and 2 bases lay outside the gene matches.

V usage is TRBV24-1 and J usage is TRBJ2-5; D is tentatively TRBD1 or TRBD2 (6 bases each). Trimming pared 7 bases from V and 11 bases from J, leaving 13 bases between. This CDR3 region has 11 residues. Germline assignment: CDR1 KGHDR and CDR2 SFDVKD. DNA for the CDR3: TGTGCCACCAGGGACAGTCGGGAGCAGTACTTC. Translation gives CATRDSREQYF.

V and J are TRBV10-3 and TRBJ2-1, with D uncertain. Trimming removed 0 bases from V and 7 bases from J, with 13 bases in between. Germline CDR1 and CDR2: ENHRY and SYGVKD. The CDR3 is 15 residues long. CDR3: CAISESSLAVNEQFF. CDR3 in DNA: TGTGCCATCAGTGAGTCGAGTTTGGCAGTGAATGAGCAGTTCTTC.

This rearrangement joins TRBV5-1 to TRBJ2-5, with 8 bases aligning to TRBD1. The J call is uncertain, as TRBJ2-7 better fits the DNA end. Per the germline V gene, CDR1 is SGHRS and CDR2 is YFSETQ. The CDR3 contains 13 residues. CDR3 nucleotide sequence: TGCGCCAGCAGACCCAGACAGGGGAACGAGCAGTACTTC. Protein: CASRPRQGNEQYF.

This clonotype was found once. It may be a read error: a sequence one base away is much more abundant. The rearrangement links TRBV7-2 to TRBJ2-1, with 7 bases matching TRBD1. CDR1 is SGHTA and CDR2 is FQGNSA in the germline V gene. CDR3 size: 16 residues. The ends lost 4 bases at V and 5 bases at J; junction bases unmatched: 11. CDR3 loop: CASSSYVGQTNNEQFF. CDR3 nucleotide sequence: TGTGCCAGCAGCTCCTACGTGGGACAGACAAACAATGAGCAGTTCTTC.

In DNA form, the CDR3 reads TGTGCCAGCAGCTCAATAGACAGGGTGGGAGGCTACACCTTC. Protein product: CASSSIDRVGGYTF. This chain links TRBV7-2 with TRBJ1-2; 7 bases map to TRBD1. V shed 4 bases, J shed 8 bases, and the junction held 10 bases outside the gene matches. This CDR3 contains 14 residues. Germline CDR1 reads SGHTA; CDR2 reads FQGNSA. The full variable domain, its missing parts supplied by reference TRBV7-2 and TRBJ1-2, is GAGVSQSPSNKVTEKGKDVELRCDPISGHTALYWYRQSLGQGLEFLIYFQGNSAPDKSGLPSDRFSAERTGGSVSTLTIQRTQQEDSAVYLCASSSIDRVGGYTFGSGTRLTVV.

The rearrangement joins TRBV11-2 to TRBJ2-5; no clear D. Trimming took 0 bases from V and 1 from J, leaving 9 bases between them. The CDR3 spans 15 residues. Per the germline V gene, CDR1 is SGHAT and CDR2 is FQNNGV. The CDR3 loop reads CASSLELRLQETQYF. CDR3 nucleotides: TGTGCCAGCAGCTTAGAACTACGGCTCCAAGAGACCCAGTACTTC.

The V gene is TRBV20-1, the J gene TRBJ1-5; D call uncertain. The V gene lost 4 bases and the J gene lost 0 bases, with 10 bases spanning the gap. This CDR3 has 14 amino acids. Per the germline V gene, CDR1 is DFQATT and CDR2 is SNEGSKA (reference sequence). This chain's CDR3 is CSATEVFSNQPQHF. As DNA, the CDR3 is TGCAGTGCTACGGAGGTTTTTAGCAATCAGCCCCAGCATTTT.

This rearrangement joins TRBV24-1 to TRBJ1-5, with D hard to call. V lost 1 base to trimming and J lost 7 bases, with 4 bases between them. The CDR3 totals 12 residues. Germline CDR1 is KGHDR and CDR2 is SFDVKD. The DNA of the CDR3 is TGTGCCACCAGTGATTTCGGACAGCCCCAGCATTTT. Amino acid sequence: CATSDFGQPQHF.

The chain couples TRBV2 to TRBJ2-3; D may be TRBD1 (6 bases). Trimming shortened V by 8 bases and J by 5 bases, and 14 bases separated the two germline ends. The CDR3 is 13 amino acids. CDR1 and CDR2 from the germline V gene are SNHLY and FYNNEI. The CDR3 DNA reads TGTGCCAGCGGAAAGACAGGAGAAGATACGCAGTATTTT. It yields the protein CASGKTGEDTQYF.

This chain links TRBV5-1 with TRBJ2-2; no clear D gene. Trimming stripped 4 bases from V and 6 bases from J, with 10 bases between. The CDR3 totals 13 residues. Germline assignment: CDR1 SGHRS and CDR2 YFSETQ. The CDR3 DNA follows: TGCGCCAGCAGCGCCCGAGCACCCGGGGAGCTGTTTTTT. Protein sequence: CASSARAPGELFF.

The chain carries TRBV20-1 and TRBJ2-1; perhaps D is TRBD1 or TRBD2 (5 bases each). The CDR3 spans 13 residues. Trimming took 6 bases from V and 8 from J, leaving 17 bases between them. Germline V gene lookup returns CDR1 DFQATT and CDR2 SNEGSKA (reference sequence). The CDR3 here is CSAPDRGIDEQFF. The CDR3 coding sequence is TGCAGTGCCCCGGATCGGGGCATCGATGAGCAGTTCTTC.

This clonotype was found many times. V usage is TRBV14 and J usage is TRBJ2-3; maybe TRBD2 (7 bases). This CDR3 comprises 16 residues. The V gene lost 6 bases and the J gene lost 0 bases, with 16 bases spanning the gap. Germline V gene data show CDR1 as SGHDN and CDR2 as FVKESK. CDR3 in amino acids: CASRRRGGGSTDTQYF. The CDR3 coding sequence is TGTGCCAGCAGACGTCGTGGCGGGGGCAGCACAGATACGCAGTATTTT. Full variable domain (rest looked up from reference TRBV14 and TRBJ2-3): EAGVTQFPSHSVIEKGQTVTLRCDPISGHDNLYWYRRVMGKEIKFLLHFVKESKQDESGMPNNRFLAERTGGTYSTLKVQPAELEDSGVYFCASRRRGGGSTDTQYFGPGTRLTVL.

On this clonotype: A read error may explain this, as a much larger clone is one base away. The chain employs TRBV27 and TRBJ1-2; D unresolved. The CDR3 is 12 residues long. CDR1 and CDR2 from the germline V gene are MNHEY and SMNVEV (reference sequence). The CDR3 here is CASSDGNYGNTF. The DNA for the CDR3 is TGTGCCAGCAGCGACGGTAACTATGGCAACACCTTC.

The V gene is TRBV9, the J gene TRBJ2-7; D gene unclear. V was shortened by 0 bases and J by 4 bases, with 14 bases between the two germline ends. CDR3 size: 15 residues. The germline gives CDR1 SGDLS, CDR2 YYNGEE. CDR3 nucleotides: TGTGCCAGCAGCGTAGGTCCCACGGACCAATACGAGCAGTACTTC. Translating gives CASSVGPTDQYEQYF.

V is TRBV12-3 or TRBV12-4 and J is TRBJ1-2; TRBD1 matches 7 bases. V was clipped by 6 bases and J by 4 bases; unmatched bases: 8. CDR3 length: 14 residues. CDR3 nucleotide sequence: TGTGCCAGCAGCCCGGGACAGCACATCTATGGCTACACCTTC. It specifies CASSPGQHIYGYTF.

This clonotype occurred a few times. V is TRBV6-4 and J is TRBJ1-2; 8 nucleotides line up with TRBD1. The CDR3 loop spans 15 amino acids. Unmatched junction bases numbered 8, after V lost 3 bases and J lost 5 bases. Germline V CDR1 and CDR2: MRHNA, SNTAGT. CDR3 sequence reads: CASSDRAGGWYGYTF. In DNA form, the CDR3 reads TGTGCCAGCAGTGATCGGGCAGGGGGCTGGTATGGCTACACCTTC.

CDR3 in DNA: TGTGCCAGCAGCTTAGCGTTCGGTATGAACACTGAAGCTTTCTTT. Translating gives CASSLAFGMNTEAFF. This chain joins TRBV7-2 and TRBJ1-1; no clear D gene. Per the germline V gene, CDR1 is SGHTA and CDR2 is FQGNSA. V was shortened by 0 bases and J by 0 bases, with 8 bases between the two germline ends. CDR3 length equals 15 residues.

The J gene is TRBJ2-5, the V gene TRBV24-1; 8 bases are a match to TRBD1. The ends lost 4 bases at V and 5 bases at J; junction bases unmatched: 8. Germline V gene sequence: CDR1 KGHDR, CDR2 SFDVKD. The CDR3 is 15 amino acids. In DNA, the CDR3 is TGTGCCACCAGTGAACCAGGACAGGGTCGGGAGACCCAGTACTTC. Translating gives CATSEPGQGRETQYF.

The chain combines TRBV11-2 with TRBJ2-5; 11 bases fit TRBD2. Unmatched junction bases numbered 6, after V lost 5 bases and J lost 4 bases. CDR3 length equals 15 residues. CDR1 is SGHAT, CDR2 FQNNGV, per germline. The CDR3 protein is CASSVKTSGGETQYF. CDR3 DNA: TGTGCCAGCAGCGTCAAAACTAGCGGGGGAGAGACCCAGTACTTC.

The gene calls are TRBV20-1 and TRBJ2-5; 8 bases are a match to TRBD1. The V gene's germline CDR1 is DFQATT and CDR2 SNEGSKA (reference sequence). There are 12 residues in the CDR3. The J segment lost 13 bases and the V segment lost 1 base, leaving 8 bases of the junction unmatched. CDR3 in amino acids: CSARGQGAGRYF. The DNA for the CDR3 is TGCAGTGCTAGAGGCCAGGGGGCTGGTCGGTACTTC.

The chain is built from TRBV27 and TRBJ1-1; no clear D. The CDR3 sequence is 13 residues long. With 7 bases removed from V and 1 base from J, the gap between germline ends came to 10 bases. Germline CDR1 is MNHEY and CDR2 is SMNVEV (reference sequence). CDR3 nucleotide sequence: TGTGCCAGCACCCCCGACAAGAACACTGAAGCTTTCTTT. It specifies CASTPDKNTEAFF.

V gene TRBV6-2 or TRBV6-3 combines with J gene TRBJ1-2; no definite D call. This CDR3 spans 12 amino acids. Germline lookup yields CDR1 MNHEY and CDR2 SVGEGT. The V gene lost 5 bases and the J gene lost 5 bases, with 9 bases spanning the gap. The CDR3: CASSDSLYGYTF. The CDR3 bases are TGTGCCAGCAGTGATTCACTGTATGGCTACACCTTC.

CDR3 amino acids: CASSQGDISDYNEQFF. Written as DNA, the CDR3 is TGTGCCAGCAGCCAAGGAGATATATCCGATTATAATGAGCAGTTCTTC. The chain is built from TRBV4-2 and TRBJ2-1; D is uncertain. Germline-derived CDR1 and CDR2 are LGHNA and YNFKEQ. V shed 1 base and J shed 7 bases, with 17 bases lying between them. This CDR3 spans 16 amino acids.

This sequence joins TRBV2 and TRBJ1-6, with D possibly matching TRBD1 (5 bases). V gave up 5 bases and J gave up 5 bases, with 10 bases separating them. The germline V gene has CDR1 SNHLY and CDR2 FYNNEI. The CDR3 covers 14 residues. CDR3 in DNA: TGTGCCAGCAGTACCCCAGGGAATAATTCACCCCTCCACTTT. Its protein product is CASSTPGNNSPLHF.

J is TRBJ2-6 and V is TRBV21-1; the D segment call TRBD1 is taken from the table without a DNA check. TRBV21-1 has pseudogene status. The CDR3 sequence is 16 residues long. CDR3: CASSKERTLGANVLTF. Written as DNA, the CDR3 is TGTGCCAGCAGCAAAGAGCGGACACTAGGAGCCAACGTCCTGACTTTC.